The sequence of this T cell receptor beta chain was determined in a study of identical twins. From the 5' RACE reads, TCRdb called clonotypes with MiXCR, one entry per CDR3 protein. The sample lists about 660,000 distinct CDR3 sequences, 8% to 9% occurring once. The germline V gene has CDR1 SGDLS and CDR2 YYNGEE. The CDR3 extends over 17 amino acids. V lost 4 bases and J 3 bases, leaving 19 bases between the germline ends. The sample also formed part of further work on yellow fever vaccine responses in identical twins.

The sequenced material came from PBMCs. The genes are TRBV9 and TRBJ2-2; D possibly corresponds to TRBD1 (5 bases). The receptor comes from a woman younger than 30 in good health. The CDR3 bases are TGTGCCAGCAGCACGCCAGAAGTGGGGCGAGACACCGGGGAGCTGTTTTTT. This encodes CASSTPEVGRDTGELFF.